This T cell receptor (beta chain) was sequenced in a study of PD-1 blockade in classical Hodgkin lymphoma (dated by TCRdb to 2020 to 2021). About the study as a whole: Nivolumab dosing was 3 mg/kg intravenously every 2 weeks, continuing until either disease progression or unacceptable toxicity. To define a peripheral blood immune signature of response to PD-1 blockade in classical Hodgkin lymphoma, the study combined TCR beta sequencing with CyTOF.

The sample holds a few counts of this clone. No cognate antigen has been identified for it. Per-base quality was not reported, and no clone a single base away is much larger than it. The time point label on this specimen signifies: cycle 1 day 1 (C1D1), immediately before nivolumab initiation. Every trial patient had relapsed after autologous stem cell transplantation, and cohorts A, B and C differed in prior brentuximab vedotin exposure. The trial cohort was composed of around 60 patients with relapsed/refractory classical Hodgkin lymphoma, for whom complete response, partial response or progressive disease was recorded as best overall response. Trial patients were treated with single-agent nivolumab in the multi-cohort phase II CheckMate 205 trial. An independent review committee assessed best overall response using the 2007 International Working Group response criteria. Trial PBMCs were obtained immediately prior to nivolumab initiation (C1D1) and on therapy at cycle 2 day 1 and cycle 4 day 1. After peripheral blood was drawn into 8 mL Vacutainer Cell Preparation Tubes, PBMCs were isolated by centrifugation and then cryopreserved.

Trimming costs V 0 bases and J 9 bases, and their ends lie 9 bases apart. CDR1 and CDR2, per the germline V gene (reference sequence), are GTSNPN and SVGIG. The CDR3 starts with the cysteine, ends with the phenylalanine, and has 12 residues. The kept DNA is CDR3 alone, 36 bases in frame from the first base. Summary of the overall study and its limitations: Lower diversity was observed in patients in whom nivolumab was started less than 1 year after ASCT, and these patients were excluded from later analyses so that confounding by immune reconstitution would be avoided. The study was limited to a single clinical trial cohort, and causes of repertoire differences, possibly disease activity or prior therapy, remained undefined. Trial patients achieving complete response had baseline diversity similar to newly diagnosed patients, whereas partial responders and progressors had significantly lower diversity. CD4+ but not CD8+ TCR diversity rose significantly by C4D1 (p=0.0027 vs p=0.16), most apparent in complete responders (p=0.02). Baseline TCR diversity was reported as lower in newly diagnosed patients than in healthy donors, and lower still in relapsed/refractory patients.

The Qiagen DNeasy kit was used to extract genomic DNA from unsorted PBMCs and from the negatively selected CD4+ and CD8+ fractions. Amplification of TCR beta CDR3 regions was done by immunoSEQ multiplex PCR with primers that anneal to V and J segments. A synthetic immune receptor repertoire was used to minimize amplification bias, and remaining bias was computationally removed after sequencing. Per the source publication's procedure: Repertoire diversity was quantified as the Shannon entropy index using custom Python scripts. Unsorted, CD4+ and CD8+ repertoires were analyzed separately, except for combined analyses in which CD4+ and CD8+ sequences were merged in silico. A clone counted as expanded when the clone's frequency after treatment rose at least 2-fold relative to C1D1, and clones undetected at baseline were given a pseudocount of 0.5. Clones with 0 or 1 copy at C1D1 were classified as singleton clones, and clones with 2 or more copies were classified as non-singleton clones. By matching protein sequences in sorted samples from the same patient, clones expanded in unsorted samples were annotated as CD4+, CD8+ or unknown. Diversity changes from C1D1 to C4D1 were tested in paired samples using Wilcoxon tests. Sourced from immuneACCESS, this table was stored by TCRdb with only in-frame sequences that have V and J called. A share of the clones is absent; for the studies checked, an unresolved V gene accounts for under half, and the remainder has no known explanation. V, J and clone size reflect that table, while D and trimming were determined from the DNA. The sample includes tens of thousands of clones, with over 55% observed a single time. In total, the top ten clones hold less than 4% of the sample.

The chain employs TRBV30 and TRBJ2-4; no D gene can be assigned with confidence. This clonotype was obtained from a human donor with classical Hodgkin lymphoma. Source: peripheral blood mononuclear cells (PBMCs), taken at baseline. The sequence in DNA is TGTGCCTGGAGTGTGGTAGCCATCATTCAGTACTTC. Translated, this is CAWSVVAIIQYF.